The clone carrying this T cell receptor (beta chain) was seen only a few times. The antigen is undetermined. It was with a sample-barcoded 5' primer and a J-beta primer mix that a second PCR of about 7 to 12 cycles was run. Each cDNA molecule received a tag from a template-switch adaptor that had 12 random nucleotides. TCRdb reprocessed the 5' RACE reads via MiXCR and lists one record per CDR3 protein. The data contain over 750,000 distinct CDR3 sequences, around 25% of them singletons. This sample was included in a study of blood T cells in healthy people across ages. Study-level results: Researchers said unsorted PBMCs prevented a conclusive naive versus antigen-experienced comparison.

Researchers isolated at least 7 million PBMCs per sample. The CDR3 covers 15 residues. This sample also appeared in a second study, on T cells of mothers and their children. As reported in that work: Once extracted, all RNA went into cDNA synthesis at roughly 1.4 ug per 15 ul.

The receptor's source is a boy younger than 18 in good health. Material: blood. The rearrangement joins TRBV21-1 to TRBJ1-5; the tabulated D call, TRBD1, remains unverified against the DNA. TRBV21-1 is reported as a pseudogene. The CDR3 DNA follows: TGTGCCAGCATTGTCCCGGGACAGATGAATCAGCCCCAGCATTTT. Its protein product is CASIVPGQMNQPQHF.